This TCR beta chain was found in a study of T cell clones after liver transplantation. Notes on the study in general: A significant post-transplant drop in circulating graft-donor-reactive CD4 TCRbeta sequences occurred in most of the 8 subjects.

Comments on this clone: Antigen: not known.

Produced via immunoSEQ multiplex PCR; TCRdb's table is partial and in-frame only. The table lists about 120,000 clones, 75% to 95% of them singletons, with roughly 0.8% in the top ten. The CDR3 totals 15 residues. V was cut by 4 bases and J by 5 bases, with 18 bases left in between. Germline lookup yields CDR1 SGHVS and CDR2 FQNEAQ. This chain links TRBV7-8 with TRBJ2-7; D tentatively reads TRBD1 or TRBD2 (5 bases each). This clonotype was sampled from a human patient who received a liver transplant. The T cells may partly be graft donor cells. Source: CD4+ T cells from blood, taken 12 months after liver transplant. The CDR3 here is CASSSSGTYGDEQYF. CDR3 bases: TGTGCCAGCAGCTCTAGTGGGACCTACGGCGACGAGCAGTACTTC.